The 31 T cell receptor beta chains presented below share a single source sample, sequenced in a study of blood T cell repertoires in COVID-19. TCRdb's copy holds only in-frame clones and misses some; the assay was immunoSEQ multiplex PCR. The data contain 300,000 to 450,000 clones, around 86% of them seen just once; the ten biggest clones take up under 3%. The source material was peripheral blood. These receptors came from a human donor in a cohort sampled during active COVID-19.

The chain combines TRBV5-1 with TRBJ2-2, with 8 bases matching TRBD1. With V trimmed by 0 bases and J by 7 bases, 8 bases remained unmatched. The CDR3 sequence is 16 residues long. Germline CDR1 and CDR2: SGHRS and YFSETQ. The CDR3 here is CASSLVGRGQNGELFF. The CDR3 coding sequence is TGCGCCAGCAGCTTGGTCGGCAGGGGGCAGAACGGGGAGCTGTTTTTT.

This chain links TRBV7-2 with TRBJ2-1; D remains unclear. CDR1 is SGHTA, CDR2 FQGNSA, per germline. Trimming cost V 5 bases and J 0 bases, with 5 bases left between them. The CDR3 sequence is 13 residues long. For the CDR3, the DNA is TGTGCCAGCAGCCCCGGCTCCTACAATGAGCAGTTCTTC. Its translation: CASSPGSYNEQFF.

The chain combines TRBV15 with TRBJ1-2; no clear D gene. Between the trimmed V and J ends, which lost 0 bases and 4 bases, there was a span of 9 bases. The germline CDR1 and CDR2 sequences are LNHNV and YYDKDF (reference sequence). This CDR3 comprises 14 residues. The CDR3 coding sequence is TGTGCCACCAGCAGAGATACGGGAGGCTATGGCTACACCTTC. It specifies CATSRDTGGYGYTF.

This rearrangement joins TRBV15 to TRBJ2-1; tentatively, D is TRBD2 (6 bases). The V gene's germline CDR1 is LNHNV and CDR2 YYDKDF (reference sequence). Trimming shortened V by 0 bases and J by 9 bases, and 12 bases separated the two germline ends. The CDR3 totals 14 residues. The CDR3 here is CATSRDRGFVEQFF. The CDR3 DNA reads TGTGCCACCAGCAGAGATCGGGGGTTCGTTGAGCAGTTCTTC. Full variable domain (remainder filled in from reference TRBV15 and TRBJ2-1): DAMVIQNPRYQVTQFGKPVTLSCSQTLNHNVMYWYQQKSSQAPKLLFHYYDKDFNNEADTPDNFQSRRPNTSFCFLDIRSPGLGDTAMYLCATSRDRGFVEQFFGPGTRLTVL.

The V call is TRBV30, the J call TRBJ1-2, with 9 bases matching TRBD1. Germline CDR1 and CDR2: GTSNPN and SVGIG (reference sequence). The V gene end was trimmed by 3 bases and the J gene end by 4 bases; junction bases not matched to a gene: 6. The CDR3 contains 14 residues. CDR3 residues: CAWSGTGNPYGYTF. The CDR3 DNA reads as TGTGCCTGGAGCGGGACAGGGAACCCCTATGGCTACACCTTC.

The chain has TRBV5-5 and TRBJ1-1, with D uncertain. V gave up 1 base and J gave up 4 bases, with 11 bases separating them. There are 14 residues in the CDR3. The germline CDR1 and CDR2 sequences are SGHKS and YYEKEE (reference sequence). The CDR3 loop reads CASSLLEQSTEAFF. Written as DNA, the CDR3 is TGTGCCAGCAGCTTGTTGGAGCAGAGCACTGAAGCTTTCTTT.

This clone was detected once. The chain's CDR3 is CASSFGPDEQYF. CDR3 coding DNA: TGTGCCAGCAGCTTTGGGCCGGACGAGCAGTACTTC. The chain has TRBV7-9 and TRBJ2-7, with no clear D. The CDR3 is 12 amino acids. Germline loops: CDR1 SEHNR, CDR2 FQNEAQ (reference sequence). Trimming took off 3 bases at V and 5 bases at J, with 8 bases between the two ends.

The rearrangement links TRBV28 to TRBJ2-7, with 8 nucleotides matching TRBD1. Germline V CDR1 and CDR2: MDHEN, SYDVKM. V lost 7 bases to trimming and J lost 3 bases; unmatched junction nucleotides: 8. The CDR3 covers 14 residues. CDR3 in amino acids: CASTDPRGLYEQYF. The CDR3 DNA reads TGTGCCAGCACCGATCCCAGGGGGCTCTACGAGCAGTACTTC.

This chain joins TRBV21-1 and TRBJ2-6; no DNA check was done on the table's D call, TRBD2. TRBV21-1 is assigned pseudogene status. CDR3 length equals 18 residues. CDR3 sequence (DNA): TGTGCCAGCAGCGTCCGACTAGCGGGAGTCATTGGGGCCAACGTCCTGACTTTC. It codes for CASSVRLAGVIGANVLTF.

This clone was recorded only once. The genes are TRBV4-1 and TRBJ2-5; 10 nucleotides line up with TRBD2. This CDR3 has 17 residues. V was clipped by 2 bases and J by 0 bases; unmatched bases: 6. The germline gives CDR1 MGHRA, CDR2 YSYEKL. The CDR3 coding sequence is TGCGCCAGCAGCCAAAGTCAGCGGGGGGGCCACCAAGAGACCCAGTACTTC. Amino acid sequence: CASSQSQRGGHQETQYF.

This chain uses TRBV19 with TRBJ2-2; maybe TRBD1 (6 bases). Germline V gives CDR1 LNHDA, CDR2 SQIVND (reference sequence). There are 14 residues in the CDR3. Between the trimmed V and J ends, which lost 5 bases and 3 bases, there was a span of 10 bases. The CDR3 bases are TGTGCCAGTAGTTTAACAGGGTACACCGGGGAGCTGTTTTTT. It specifies CASSLTGYTGELFF.

The rearrangement links TRBV30 to TRBJ2-6; D perhaps matches TRBD2 (6 bases). The CDR3 totals 15 residues. Germline CDR1 and CDR2: GTSNPN and SVGIG (reference sequence). V lost 2 bases and J 0 bases, leaving 8 bases between the germline ends. The CDR3 reads CAWSPRDSGANVLTF. The CDR3, as DNA: TGTGCCTGGAGTCCGCGGGACTCTGGGGCCAACGTCCTGACTTTC.

This chain links TRBV11-2 with TRBJ2-1; 7 bases match TRBD2. The germline CDR1 and CDR2 sequences are SGHAT and FQNNGV. Losses at the gene ends were 0 bases for V and 7 bases for J; bases not matched to a gene: 3. CDR3 length: 14 residues. The CDR3 region has the DNA TGTGCCAGCAGCTTAGATCGGGGGGTAAATGAGCAGTTCTTC. The encoded protein is CASSLDRGVNEQFF.

The J gene is TRBJ2-3, the V gene TRBV9; TRBD1 matches 9 bases. CDR3 length equals 14 residues. In germline, CDR1 is SGDLS, CDR2 YYNGEE. V gave up 3 bases and J gave up 4 bases; unmatched junction bases: 3. The CDR3 DNA follows: TGTGCCAGCAGCGGACAGGGGGTCCCAGATACGCAGTATTTT. Translating it yields CASSGQGVPDTQYF.

The chain carries TRBV9 and TRBJ2-5; the match to TRBD1 covers 7 bases. V was pared by 3 bases and J by 4 bases, with 9 bases of the junction left unmatched. CDR1 and CDR2 from the germline V gene are SGDLS and YYNGEE. This CDR3 spans 15 amino acids. The DNA for the CDR3 is TGTGCCAGCAGCGGACAGGGCCTTTTGGGAGAGACCCAGTACTTC. This translates into CASSGQGLLGETQYF.

The chain joins TRBV5-6 to TRBJ1-6; D not resolved. Germline V gives CDR1 SGHDT, CDR2 YYEEEE. There are 16 residues in the CDR3. V lost 2 bases and J 8 bases, leaving 17 bases between the germline ends. CDR3 DNA: TGTGCCAGCAGCTTCTTAACACGGGATGAGGATTCACCCCTCCACTTT. It specifies CASSFLTRDEDSPLHF.

The chain couples TRBV7-2 to TRBJ1-2; no firm D call. The germline V gene encodes CDR1 SGHTA and CDR2 FQGNSA. Trimming removed 1 base at V and 8 bases at J, with 5 bases between. This CDR3 has 11 residues. This CDR3 is CASSLDAGYTF. DNA of the CDR3: TGTGCCAGCAGCTTAGACGCGGGCTACACCTTC.

The gene calls are TRBV10-3 and TRBJ1-1; 9 nucleotides line up with TRBD1. The ends lost 10 bases at V and 4 bases at J; junction bases unmatched: 10. This CDR3 is 14 amino acids long. CDR1 is ENHRY and CDR2 is SYGVKD in the germline V gene. The CDR3 sequence: CATDRDRVGTEAFF. CDR3 in DNA: TGTGCCACCGACCGGGACAGGGTTGGCACTGAAGCTTTCTTT.

CDR3: CASSSGQSSGNTIYF. The CDR3 DNA reads as TGTGCCAGCAGTTCAGGACAGTCCTCTGGAAACACCATATATTTT. The V gene is TRBV6-5, the J gene TRBJ1-3; TRBD1 is a possible D gene (6 bases). The germline V gene encodes CDR1 MNHEY and CDR2 SVGAGI. V was shortened by 4 bases and J by 0 bases, with 10 bases between the two germline ends. This CDR3 comprises 15 residues.

The gene calls are TRBV29-1 and TRBJ2-7, with D uncertain. The CDR3 consists of 12 residues. Germline V gene data show CDR1 as SQVTM and CDR2 as ANQGSEA. The V gene lost 1 base and the J gene lost 6 bases, with 10 bases spanning the gap. The CDR3 loop reads CSVEASPTEQYF. CDR3 DNA: TGCAGCGTTGAAGCCTCCCCTACCGAGCAGTACTTC.

The genes are TRBV28 and TRBJ2-2; 8 nucleotides align to TRBD1. This CDR3 region has 15 residues. The V gene end was trimmed by 6 bases and the J gene end by 6 bases; junction bases not matched to a gene: 9. Germline-derived CDR1 and CDR2 are MDHEN and SYDVKM. CDR3 loop: CASRTTGVGSGELFF. For the CDR3, the DNA is TGTGCCAGCAGGACGACAGGGGTGGGCTCCGGGGAGCTGTTTTTT.

The chain is built from TRBV7-2 and TRBJ2-5; TRBD1 matches 8 bases. V trimming: 5 bases; J trimming: 3 bases; junction bases outside the gene matches: 5. In germline, CDR1 is SGHTA, CDR2 FQGNSA. This CDR3 has 14 amino acids. This CDR3 reads CASSQQGGKETQYF. In DNA, the CDR3 is TGTGCCAGCAGCCAACAGGGGGGAAAAGAGACCCAGTACTTC. The entire variable domain, with the rest obtained from reference TRBV7-2 and TRBJ2-5, is as follows: GAGVSQSPSNKVTEKGKDVELRCDPISGHTALYWYRQSLGQGLEFLIYFQGNSAPDKSGLPSDRFSAERTGGSVSTLTIQRTQQEDSAVYLCASSQQGGKETQYFGPGTRLLVL.

The chain uses TRBV6-6 and TRBJ2-5, with 7 nucleotides matching TRBD2. Germline V gene lookup returns CDR1 MNHNY and CDR2 SVGAGI (reference sequence). The ends lost 4 bases at V and 2 bases at J; junction bases unmatched: 7. CDR3 size: 15 residues. CDR3 loop: CASSSPTSPQETQYF. The CDR3 DNA reads TGTGCCAGCAGTTCGCCGACTAGCCCTCAAGAGACCCAGTACTTC.

This clone has just a few counts. The genes are TRBV25-1 and TRBJ2-1, with TRBD2 as a possible D gene (6 bases). The V gene's germline CDR1 is MGHDK and CDR2 SYGVNS. The CDR3 is made up of 14 amino acids. V dropped 5 bases and J dropped 5 bases, with 13 bases sitting between them. The CDR3 loop reads CASSSPGEDNEQFF. The CDR3 nucleotides read TGTGCCAGCAGTTCCCCCGGGGAGGACAATGAGCAGTTCTTC.

The rearrangement uses TRBV5-1 and TRBJ1-5; 9 bases fit TRBD1. Germline CDR1 is SGHRS and CDR2 is YFSETQ. V was pared by 4 bases and J by 7 bases, with 6 bases of the junction left unmatched. The CDR3 consists of 14 residues. CDR3 nucleotide sequence: TGCGCCAGCAGCCAGGACAGGGGAGGGCAGCCCCAGCATTTT. It encodes CASSQDRGGQPQHF.

The chain combines TRBV7-6 with TRBJ1-1; D perhaps matches TRBD1 (5 bases). Trimming shortened V by 2 bases and J by 2 bases, and 12 bases separated the two germline ends. The V gene's germline CDR1 is SGHVS and CDR2 FNYEAQ. The CDR3 sequence is 15 residues long. The CDR3 reads CASSLWEGYNTEAFF. The CDR3 DNA sequence: TGTGCCAGCAGCTTATGGGAGGGGTACAACACTGAAGCTTTCTTT.

This clone appeared once. V usage is TRBV6-5 and J usage is TRBJ2-5; 8 bases map to TRBD1. V dropped 7 bases and J dropped 4; count of bases not matched to a gene: 5. Germline CDR1 MNHEY, CDR2 SVGAGI. The CDR3 contains 13 residues. CDR3 protein: CASISTGAETQYF. CDR3 nucleotides: TGTGCCAGCATATCGACAGGGGCAGAGACCCAGTACTTC.

The chain couples TRBV28 to TRBJ1-2; 11 bases map to TRBD1. Germline V gives CDR1 MDHEN, CDR2 SYDVKM. V was pared by 4 bases and J by 7 bases, with 17 bases of the junction left unmatched. This CDR3 is 18 amino acids long. The DNA for the CDR3 is TGTGCCAGCAGTTCTCTAACCGGGACAGGGGGGTCGCATGGTGGCTACACCTTC. Translation: CASSSLTGTGGSHGGYTF.

The chain recombines TRBV4-2 with TRBJ2-7; 8 bases line up with TRBD1. This CDR3 spans 14 amino acids. Germline lookup yields CDR1 LGHNA and CDR2 YNFKEQ. With V trimmed by 4 bases and J by 6 bases, 8 bases remained unmatched. CDR3 nucleotides: TGTGCCAGCAGCCGAGGACAGGGAAATGGCGAGCAGTACTTC. Residues: CASSRGQGNGEQYF.

This chain joins TRBV6-5 and TRBJ2-7; 13 bases are a match to TRBD2. Germline CDR1 reads MNHEY; CDR2 reads SVGAGI. V was clipped by 6 bases and J by 3 bases; unmatched bases: 5. This CDR3 is 15 amino acids long. This CDR3 reads CASSAGLAGVYEQYF. For the CDR3, the DNA is TGTGCCAGCAGCGCAGGACTAGCGGGGGTCTACGAGCAGTACTTC.

The count of this clone is one. This chain connects TRBV7-6 to TRBJ1-2; 7 bases fit TRBD1. The CDR3 has 15 residues. V dropped 0 bases and J dropped 8; count of bases not matched to a gene: 9. Looked up from germline, CDR1 is SGHVS and CDR2 is FNYEAQ. CDR3 bases: TGTGCCAGCAGCTTAGCGCCCTTACAGGGACAGGGCTACACCTTC. It is translated as CASSLAPLQGQGYTF.